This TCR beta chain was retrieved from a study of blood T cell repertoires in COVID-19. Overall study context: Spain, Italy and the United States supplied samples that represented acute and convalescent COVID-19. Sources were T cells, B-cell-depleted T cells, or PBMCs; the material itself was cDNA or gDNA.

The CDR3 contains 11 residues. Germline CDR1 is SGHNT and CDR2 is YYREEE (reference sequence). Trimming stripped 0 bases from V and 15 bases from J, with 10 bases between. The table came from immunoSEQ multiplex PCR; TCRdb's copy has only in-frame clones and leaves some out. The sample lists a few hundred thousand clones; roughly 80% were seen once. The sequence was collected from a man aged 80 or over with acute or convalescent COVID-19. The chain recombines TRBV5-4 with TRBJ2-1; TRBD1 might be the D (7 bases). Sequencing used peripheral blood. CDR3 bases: TGTGCCAGCAGCTTGGGACAGGGACTGTTCTTC. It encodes CASSLGQGLFF.